These 21 T cell receptor beta chains were all obtained from the same sample, sequenced in a study of identical twins. TCRdb ran MiXCR on the 5' RACE reads and lists one entry per CDR3 protein. The sample records under 450,000 distinct CDR3 sequences, approximately 18% being singletons. Sequencing was carried out using naive T cells sorted from blood. These receptors all stem from a man aged 45-65 years in good health.

This rearrangement joins TRBV29-1 to TRBJ1-1, with D possibly matching TRBD1 (5 bases). Germline CDR1 and CDR2: SQVTM and ANQGSEA. This CDR3 has 13 residues. V was shortened by 0 bases and J by 3 bases, with 8 bases between the two germline ends. In DNA, the CDR3 is TGCAGCGTTGAAGAGTCGGGGGACACTGAAGCTTTCTTT. It yields the protein CSVEESGDTEAFF.

In its sample, this clonotype was seen a few times. The V gene is TRBV6-5, the J gene TRBJ2-3; 15 bases line up with TRBD2. This CDR3 is built from 18 residues. The V gene end was trimmed by 4 bases and the J gene end by 6 bases; junction bases not matched to a gene: 11. Germline assignment: CDR1 MNHEY and CDR2 SVGAGI. CDR3 residues: CASSSGLAGGPGFDTQYF. Here the CDR3 DNA reads TGTGCCAGCAGTTCCGGACTAGCGGGGGGGCCGGGTTTCGATACGCAGTATTTT.

The rearrangement joins TRBV29-1 to TRBJ2-3; 10 bases match TRBD2. V gave up 2 bases and J gave up 6 bases; unmatched junction bases: 2. The CDR3 has 13 amino acids. Germline CDR1 SQVTM, CDR2 ANQGSEA. The CDR3 protein is CSVELAGADTQYF. The CDR3 bases are TGCAGCGTTGAACTAGCGGGAGCTGATACGCAGTATTTT.

This clonotype was seen only a few times. This rearrangement joins TRBV27 to TRBJ2-7; 8 nucleotides line up with TRBD2. Germline assignment: CDR1 MNHEY and CDR2 SMNVEV (reference sequence). After removal of 6 bases from V and 2 bases from J, the junction contained 9 bases not matched to a gene. This CDR3 contains 15 residues. The CDR3 spells CASRSGTRLTYEQYF. As DNA, the CDR3 is TGTGCCAGCAGATCCGGGACTAGATTAACCTACGAGCAGTACTTC.

This clonotype was counted only a few times. The V gene is TRBV7-6, the J gene TRBJ1-2; 7 bases agree with TRBD1. CDR1 SGHVS and CDR2 FNYEAQ come from the germline V gene. V dropped 4 bases and J dropped 7; count of bases not matched to a gene: 6. This CDR3 spans 13 amino acids. The CDR3 loop is CASSSGTALGYTF. The CDR3 DNA sequence: TGTGCCAGCAGCTCCGGGACAGCTCTTGGCTACACCTTC.

This rearrangement joins TRBV5-1 to TRBJ1-4; possible D gene TRBD1, 5 bases. V dropped 0 bases and J dropped 0 bases, with 6 bases sitting between them. Germline loops: CDR1 SGHRS, CDR2 YFSETQ. CDR3 length: 15 amino acids. This CDR3 is CASSLGGTTNEKLFF. CDR3 nucleotides: TGCGCCAGCAGCTTGGGGGGGACAACTAATGAAAAACTGTTTTTT.

This clonotype turned up a few times. The chain joins TRBV29-1 to TRBJ2-7; possibly TRBD1 or TRBD2 for D (5 bases each). The germline V gene encodes CDR1 SQVTM and CDR2 ANQGSEA. The germline V and J ends were trimmed by 5 bases and 1 base, with 12 bases remaining between them. The CDR3 contains 13 residues. The CDR3: CSVSGTVSYEQYF. CDR3 coding DNA: TGCAGCGTTTCCGGGACGGTTTCCTACGAGCAGTACTTC.

This clonotype occurred once. The chain uses TRBV11-2 and TRBJ2-5; D gene uncertain. Trimming took 2 bases from V and 5 from J, leaving 18 bases between them. The CDR3 runs to 16 residues. Germline V lookup: CDR1 SGHAT, CDR2 FQNNGV. The CDR3 loop is CASSLIEAPSVETQYF. CDR3 DNA sequence: TGTGCCAGCAGCTTAATTGAGGCACCCAGTGTGGAGACCCAGTACTTC.

The gene calls are TRBV7-9 and TRBJ2-6; 7 bases fit TRBD1. CDR1 is SEHNR, CDR2 FQNEAQ, per germline (reference sequence). V lost 4 bases and J lost 3; bases outside the gene matches: 3. The CDR3 totals 15 residues. Here the CDR3 reads CASSSQGIGANVLTF. Written as DNA, the CDR3 is TGTGCCAGCAGCTCACAGGGGATTGGGGCCAACGTCCTGACTTTC.

The gene calls are TRBV11-2 and TRBJ2-2, with D possibly being TRBD2 (7 bases). The CDR3 is 15 residues long. Trimming stripped 2 bases from V and 5 bases from J, with 12 bases between. From germline, CDR1 is SGHAT and CDR2 FQNNGV. The CDR3 bases are TGTGCCAGCAGCTTACGAGCGGGACATACCGGGGAGCTGTTTTTT. Residues: CASSLRAGHTGELFF.

The chain has TRBV28 and TRBJ2-7, with 11 bases that match TRBD2. The length of the CDR3 is 15 residues. Trimming removed 8 bases from V and 0 bases from J; junction bases left unmatched: 6. The germline gives CDR1 MDHEN, CDR2 SYDVKM. Written as DNA, the CDR3 is TGTGCCAGCCTCGCGGGACTAGCGGTCTCCTACGAGCAGTACTTC. Translated, it gives CASLAGLAVSYEQYF.

This clonotype was recorded many times. V gene TRBV20-1 combines with J gene TRBJ1-4; a weak D match, TRBD1 (5 bases). In germline, CDR1 is DFQATT, CDR2 SNEGSKA (reference sequence). Trimming left V 2 bases short and J 4 bases short, with 8 bases between. The CDR3 is made up of 13 amino acids. The CDR3 coding sequence is TGCAGTGCTAGATGGCAGGGTAATGAAAAACTGTTTTTT. Translating it yields CSARWQGNEKLFF.

The CDR3 loop is CSARQGAGRIALWGTTQYF. The CDR3 nucleotides are TGCAGTGCTCGACAGGGGGCTGGGAGGATAGCCCTCTGGGGTACCACCCAGTACTTC. V is TRBV20-1 and J is TRBJ2-5; TRBD1 matches at 10 bases. The CDR3 spans 19 residues. J was trimmed by 8 bases and V by 5 bases; bases with no gene match: 26. Germline CDR1 reads DFQATT; CDR2 reads SNEGSKA (reference sequence).

This clonotype was found a few times. The rearrangement joins TRBV4-3 to TRBJ1-2; a possible D gene is TRBD1 (5 bases). V gave up 2 bases and J gave up 4 bases, with 11 bases separating them. CDR3 length: 14 amino acids. From germline, CDR1 is LGHNA and CDR2 YSLEER. CDR3 residues: CASSQFAGPYGYTF. CDR3 DNA: TGCGCCAGCAGCCAATTTGCAGGGCCCTATGGCTACACCTTC.

The chain links TRBV27 to TRBJ2-5; 11 nucleotides match TRBD1. The germline gives CDR1 MNHEY, CDR2 SMNVEV (reference sequence). V shed 5 bases and J 5 bases; nucleotides not matched to a gene: 7. The length of the CDR3 is 15 residues. The DNA for the CDR3 is TGTGCCAGCAGTGTATGGGGACAGGGGGTGGAGACCCAGTACTTC. Translating gives CASSVWGQGVETQYF.

This clonotype has a handful of counts. V usage is TRBV28 and J usage is TRBJ1-1, with D perhaps TRBD1 (6 bases). V shed 4 bases and J shed 0 bases, with 15 bases lying between them. The CDR3 sequence is 16 residues long. In germline, CDR1 is MDHEN, CDR2 SYDVKM. CDR3 sequence (DNA): TGTGCCAGCAGTTGGACCCAAGGGGGGGTGAACACTGAAGCTTTCTTT. Translating it yields CASSWTQGGVNTEAFF. Looking up the rest from reference TRBV28 and TRBJ1-1 gives the full variable domain: DVKVTQSSRYLVKRTGEKVFLECVQDMDHENMFWYRQDPGLGLRLIYFSYDVKMKEKGDIPEGYSVSREKKERFSLILESASTNQTSMYLCASSWTQGGVNTEAFFGQGTRLTVV.

With regard to this clonotype: A read error may produce the germline difference seen at one junction end. DNA for the CDR3: TGCAGCGTAGAAGACAGGTACTTC. It yields the protein CSVEDRYF. J is TRBJ2-5 and V is TRBV29-1; D may be TRBD1 (5 bases). The CDR3 has 8 amino acids. The germline gives CDR1 SQVTM, CDR2 ANQGSEA.

V and J are TRBV20-1 and TRBJ2-7, with TRBD2 matching over 11 bases. Germline V gene data show CDR1 as DFQATT and CDR2 as SNEGSKA (reference sequence). With 0 bases clipped from V and 4 bases from J, the junction kept 5 bases outside the gene matches. CDR3 size: 15 residues. CDR3 DNA sequence: TGCAGTGCTAGAGATGGGGCTAGCGGGGGGTACGAGCAGTACTTC. As protein: CSARDGASGGYEQYF.

This clonotype has a handful of counts. The gene calls are TRBV7-2 and TRBJ2-1; the match to TRBD2 covers 15 bases. The CDR3 consists of 16 residues. CDR1 is SGHTA, CDR2 FQGNSA, per germline. V shed 5 bases, J shed 8 bases, and the junction held 7 bases outside the gene matches. The CDR3 spells CASSQQGLAGGYEQFF. CDR3 DNA sequence: TGTGCCAGCAGCCAACAGGGACTAGCGGGAGGCTATGAGCAGTTCTTC.

The chain is built from TRBV10-3 and TRBJ2-7; 10 bases line up with TRBD1. Germline V gene data show CDR1 as ENHRY and CDR2 as SYGVKD. CDR3 length: 13 residues. The ends lost 10 bases at V and 6 bases at J; junction bases unmatched: 9. The CDR3 DNA follows: TGTGCCACCGGGACAGGGGAAGGCTCCGAGCAGTACTTC. Translating it yields CATGTGEGSEQYF.

This clonotype was seen at least ten times. V gene TRBV12-3 or TRBV12-4 combines with J gene TRBJ2-7, with D perhaps being TRBD1 or TRBD2 (5 bases each). This CDR3 has 14 amino acids. The V gene lost 6 bases and the J gene lost 6 bases, with 18 bases spanning the gap. The CDR3 DNA reads TGTGCCAGCAGGATATCAGGGAGTTTGGGCGAGCAGTACTTC. Its protein product is CASRISGSLGEQYF.